This TCR beta chain was sequenced during a study of blood T cell repertoires in COVID-19 (TCRdb year 2020). Turning to the overall study: Collaborator samples came from the United States, Italy and Spain and covered acute and convalescent phases of COVID-19. The repertoires were released in a freely available public database intended as a resource for research on the immune response to SARS-CoV-2. Where available, HLA class I and class II types were obtained from metadata supplied by the sample provider rather than from assay-based typing. Nearly every sample came with metadata listing a de-identified subject ID, COVID-19 status, age in years and sex. Samples came from the ongoing ImmuneRACE study (first 160 participants) plus 1,254 subjects from 6 global collaborators. The material from the prospective study consisted of cDNA or gDNA derived from T cells, B-cell-depleted T cells, or PBMCs. The dataset comprised deeply sampled blood TCRbeta repertoires from subjects exposed to, actively infected with, or recovered from COVID-19. Results the study describes overall, beyond this receptor: The quantity of clinical and demographic metadata differed by source and by participant and was supplied without curation.

One collaborating source in Seattle enrolled patients while the patients were actively infected and followed the patients over time throughout the course of disease. Whole blood was collected in K2EDTA tubes by collaborating institutions according to the institutions' own protocols. For TCRbeta analysis, collaborators shipped samples in one of three forms: frozen whole blood, isolated PBMCs, or DNA extracted from either of those sample types. A remark on this clone: Its antigen is currently not known. Base qualities were left out, and no much larger clone turns up one base away.

TCRbeta CDR3 regions were amplified from genomic DNA using the immunoSEQ Assay, a bias-controlled multiplex PCR. As for the authors' bioinformatics: The number of nucleated cells in each sample was estimated by amplification of reference gene primers within the assay. Sequence reads were collapsed and filtered to measure the absolute abundance of every unique TCRbeta CDR3 rearrangement. For each sample, productive Simpson clonality was calculated by taking the square root of Simpson's diversity index across productive rearrangements. TCRdb provides this immuneACCESS table in a form limited to in-frame rearrangements. Some clones are lacking; in checked studies, under half of them reflect an unresolved V gene, and why the rest are absent is not known. The V and J calls and clone size were taken over from that table, and D and trimming were inferred from the DNA. The table for this sample lists about 210,000 clones; 80% to 85% of them were counted only once. The ten most abundant clones make up about 10% of the sample.

The germline V gene (reference sequence) sets CDR1 to LNHDA and CDR2 to SQIVND. Reading from cysteine to phenylalanine, the CDR3 counts 14 amino acids. The DNA shown is the 42-base CDR3, in frame from base 1. V loses 1 base of germline sequence and J loses 8 bases, and the interval between the two ends is 11 bases. This TCR derives from a woman of 80 years or more with COVID-19, enrolled during active disease. The material sequenced was peripheral blood. The V gene is TRBV19 and the J gene is TRBJ1-4; a weak D assignment points to TRBD1 (5 bases agree). Read as DNA, the sequence is TGTGCCAGTAGTATAGGGCAGGGTGGCGAAAAACTGTTTTTT. Its protein is CASSIGQGGEKLFF.